The 27 T cell receptor beta chains presented below share a single source sample, sequenced in a study of beta chain features in type 1 diabetes (dated by TCRdb to the late 2010s). The library was prepared using the immunoSEQ multiplex PCR assay. The entire isolated RNA was reverse transcribed using the High Capacity cDNA Reverse Transcription Kit, and thus expressed TCRB transcripts were sequenced. The clones in this table, taken by TCRdb from immuneACCESS, are in-frame only. Not every clone is retained; where verified, under half of the shortfall comes from an unresolved V gene, and the cause of the rest is unknown. The sample table contains under 800,000 clones; only one count was recorded for 15% to 18% of them. About 0.087% of the sample rests with the top ten. The sequenced sample was naive CD4+ T cells from blood. This sample's cell subset or site label indicates: true naive CD4+ T cells. The source is a man aged 18-30 years in good health.

At least ten counts were recorded for this clone. This sequence joins TRBV15 and TRBJ2-6; TRBD1 matches 7 bases. The V gene end was trimmed by 3 bases and the J gene end by 2 bases; junction bases not matched to a gene: 10. Germline CDR1 is LNHNV and CDR2 is YYDKDF (reference sequence). The CDR3 runs to 18 residues. The CDR3 region has the DNA TGTGCCACCAGCAGCGCCTGGACAGGTCTCGCTGGGGCCAACGTCCTGACTTTC. Translating gives CATSSAWTGLAGANVLTF.

This chain links TRBV7-9 with TRBJ1-4; D is unclear. Germline V gives CDR1 SEHNR, CDR2 FQNEAQ (reference sequence). Trimming removed 4 bases from V and 8 bases from J, with 14 bases in between. CDR3 length: 14 amino acids. The CDR3 DNA reads TGTGCCAGCAGCTCTCTAGCCGGGGTCGAAAAACTGTTTTTT. Translated: CASSSLAGVEKLFF.

This clone has only a few counts. V gene TRBV29-1 combines with J gene TRBJ1-2; D remains ambiguous. Looked up from germline, CDR1 is SQVTM and CDR2 is ANQGSEA. The CDR3 runs to 12 residues. Trimming took 0 bases from V and 4 from J, leaving 6 bases between them. This chain's CDR3 is CSVEEVAYGYTF. The CDR3 nucleotides read TGCAGCGTTGAAGAGGTGGCCTATGGCTACACCTTC.

The chain carries TRBV7-2 and TRBJ2-7; the match to TRBD2 covers 7 bases. There are 14 residues in the CDR3. Germline V gene sequence: CDR1 SGHTA, CDR2 FQGNSA. Trimming at V came to 7 bases and at J to 7 bases, leaving 13 bases not matched to a gene. This chain's CDR3 is CASTLWRTGGEQYF. The CDR3 DNA is TGTGCCAGCACCTTGTGGCGCACGGGGGGAGAGCAGTACTTC.

This clone was seen a few times. Other DNA sequences in this sample translate to the same CDR3. This chain connects TRBV5-1 to TRBJ2-1, with D tentatively TRBD2 (6 bases). The germline CDR1 and CDR2 sequences are SGHRS and YFSETQ. The V end was cut by 4 bases, the J end by 0 bases, with 11 bases between. The CDR3 sequence is 15 residues long. The CDR3 protein is CASSPSGSSYNEQFF. The CDR3 region has the DNA TGCGCCAGCAGCCCATCCGGGAGCTCCTACAATGAGCAGTTCTTC.

The rearrangement uses TRBV18 and TRBJ1-2, with TRBD1 matching 7 bases. The germline CDR1 and CDR2 sequences are KGHSH and LQKENI. Trimming at V came to 2 bases and at J to 4 bases, leaving 4 bases not matched to a gene. This CDR3 is built from 14 residues. The CDR3 DNA reads as TGTGCCAGCTCACCATTGACAGGGACCTATGGCTACACCTTC. This codes for CASSPLTGTYGYTF. The whole variable domain, filled in from reference TRBV18 and TRBJ1-2, reads NAGVMQNPRHLVRRRGQEARLRCSPMKGHSHVYWYRQLPEEGLKFMVYLQKENIIDESGMPKERFSAEFPKEGPSILRIQQVVRGDSAAYFCASSPLTGTYGYTFGSGTRLTVV.

The chain employs TRBV7-2 and TRBJ2-5; 10 bases map to TRBD1. V lost 5 bases to trimming and J lost 6 bases; unmatched junction nucleotides: 12. CDR3 length equals 16 residues. CDR1 and CDR2 from the germline V gene are SGHTA and FQGNSA. The CDR3 protein is CASSEHPGQGKKTQYF. For the CDR3, the DNA is TGTGCCAGCAGCGAACACCCGGGACAGGGGAAAAAGACCCAGTACTTC.

The chain carries TRBV28 and TRBJ1-2; TRBD1 matches 7 bases. This CDR3 is built from 14 residues. The germline V gene has CDR1 MDHEN and CDR2 SYDVKM. Trimming removed 1 base from V and 5 bases from J; junction bases left unmatched: 4. This chain's CDR3 is CASSLSGGGYGYTF. The CDR3 region has the DNA TGTGCCAGCAGTTTATCAGGGGGTGGTTATGGCTACACCTTC.

The V call is TRBV7-3, the J call TRBJ1-5; no clear D. This CDR3 comprises 14 residues. The V gene's germline CDR1 is SGHTA and CDR2 FQGTGA. V dropped 5 bases and J dropped 5 bases, with 13 bases sitting between them. CDR3 sequence: CASSAGPGDQPQHF. CDR3 nucleotides: TGTGCCAGCAGCGCGGGCCCTGGGGATCAGCCCCAGCATTTT.

Concerning this clone itself: A junction end diverges from the germline sequence, so it may reflect a read error. The genes are TRBV7-7 and TRBJ1-1; D is perhaps TRBD1 (5 bases). From germline, CDR1 is SSHAT and CDR2 FNYEAQ (reference sequence). This CDR3 comprises 14 residues. The CDR3 DNA follows: TGTGCTAGCAGCTTATTTCAGGGTAACACTGAAGCTTTCTTT. This sequence encodes CASSLFQGNTEAFF.

This clone occurred a few times. CDR3 DNA: TGTGCCAGCAGCAGGGTATTTGGTTATCAGCCCCAGCATTTT. Protein sequence: CASSRVFGYQPQHF. The rearrangement joins TRBV7-2 to TRBJ1-5; D gene uncertain. Germline loops: CDR1 SGHTA, CDR2 FQGNSA. The length of the CDR3 is 14 residues. Between the trimmed V and J ends, which lost 5 bases and 5 bases, there was a span of 13 bases. The complete variable domain, with remaining parts taken from reference TRBV7-2 and TRBJ1-5, reads GAGVSQSPSNKVTEKGKDVELRCDPISGHTALYWYRQSLGQGLEFLIYFQGNSAPDKSGLPSDRFSAERTGGSVSTLTIQRTQQEDSAVYLCASSRVFGYQPQHFGDGTRLSIL.

This clone was recorded a few times. The gene calls are TRBV4-1 and TRBJ1-2; no clear D gene. The CDR3 loop spans 15 amino acids. The V gene's germline CDR1 is MGHRA and CDR2 YSYEKL. V was cut by 0 bases and J by 4 bases, with 12 bases left in between. Written as DNA, the CDR3 is TGCGCCAGCAGCCAAGAAGGGTCCAGACCCTATGGCTACACCTTC. Translated: CASSQEGSRPYGYTF.

This sequence joins TRBV18 and TRBJ2-7; 9 bases are shared with TRBD2. The CDR3 is made up of 15 amino acids. Trimming cost V 7 bases and J 6 bases; bases outside gene matches: 13. Germline V gene data show CDR1 as KGHSH and CDR2 as LQKENI. CDR3 sequence: CASYPSVAGVSEQYF. CDR3 bases: TGTGCCAGCTATCCGTCGGTAGCGGGAGTCAGCGAGCAGTACTTC.

The J gene is TRBJ1-3, the V gene TRBV5-1; no clear D gene. This CDR3 has 14 amino acids. The ends were cut back, 0 bases at V and 0 bases at J, with 4 bases in the middle. Germline CDR1 and CDR2: SGHRS and YFSETQ. The CDR3 protein is CASSLASSGNTIYF. The CDR3 coding sequence is TGCGCCAGCAGCTTGGCCAGCTCTGGAAACACCATATATTTT.

The genes are TRBV11-2 and TRBJ2-5, with TRBD2 matching over 8 bases. Germline CDR1 and CDR2: SGHAT and FQNNGV. This CDR3 has 15 residues. The V gene end was trimmed by 5 bases and the J gene end by 6 bases; junction bases not matched to a gene: 11. CDR3 region: CASSPRLAGEKTQYF. The CDR3 DNA reads TGTGCCAGCAGCCCCCGGCTAGCGGGCGAAAAGACCCAGTACTTC.

This clone showed up just a few times. The sample holds other DNA sequences that translate to the same CDR3. The chain joins TRBV7-2 to TRBJ2-5, with TRBD1 as a possible D gene (5 bases). Trimming left V 4 bases short and J 5 bases short, with 5 bases between. The germline gives CDR1 SGHTA, CDR2 FQGNSA. This CDR3 is built from 11 residues. The CDR3: CASSSGETQYF. CDR3 DNA sequence: TGTGCCAGCAGCTCAGGGGAGACCCAGTACTTC.

This clone showed up just a few times. The chain combines TRBV7-2 with TRBJ2-3, with TRBD2 matching over 12 bases. V dropped 5 bases and J dropped 3; count of bases not matched to a gene: 9. The CDR3 spans 17 residues. Germline V gives CDR1 SGHTA, CDR2 FQGNSA. CDR3 DNA sequence: TGTGCCAGCAGCATTCAACTAGCGGGGGGAATGACAGATACGCAGTATTTT. Protein: CASSIQLAGGMTDTQYF.

This clone came up a few times. The chain combines TRBV29-1 with TRBJ2-2, with D possibly being TRBD1 or TRBD2 (6 bases each). Deletions cut 7 bases from V and 6 bases from J, with 18 bases between. The CDR3 is 14 amino acids. Germline CDR1 and CDR2: SQVTM and ANQGSEA. The CDR3 protein is CSAGGSSRAGELFF. In DNA form, the CDR3 reads TGCAGCGCCGGGGGCAGCAGTCGTGCCGGGGAGCTGTTTTTT.

This clone was seen a handful of times. The chain recombines TRBV7-2 with TRBJ2-3; TRBD1 is a possible D gene (5 bases). The V and J ends lost 3 bases and 0 bases respectively, with 7 bases between them. The CDR3 spans 14 residues. Germline loops: CDR1 SGHTA, CDR2 FQGNSA. The CDR3 spells CASSLGQSTDTQYF. The CDR3 region has the DNA TGTGCCAGCAGCTTGGGGCAGAGCACAGATACGCAGTATTTT.

V is TRBV27 and J is TRBJ2-5; 10 positions agree with TRBD1. The trim removed 3 bases at V and 7 bases at J, leaving 11 bases unmatched. The germline V gene has CDR1 MNHEY and CDR2 SMNVEV (reference sequence). The CDR3 is 16 amino acids. This chain's CDR3 is CASSFRDRGQRGTQYF. CDR3 in DNA: TGTGCCAGCAGTTTCAGGGACAGGGGTCAACGGGGGACCCAGTACTTC.

This clone was observed a few times. The V call is TRBV30, the J call TRBJ2-7, with 7 bases aligning to TRBD1. V was pared by 2 bases and J by 5 bases, with 6 bases of the junction left unmatched. This CDR3 region has 13 residues. Germline values: CDR1 GTSNPN, CDR2 SVGIG (reference sequence). The CDR3 coding sequence is TGTGCCTGGAGTATGACAGGGAACCACGAGCAGTACTTC. It specifies CAWSMTGNHEQYF.

Worth noting for this clone: This may stem from a read error, because a much larger clone lies one nucleotide away. Other DNA sequences in this specimen translate into the identical CDR3. The chain has TRBV4-2 and TRBJ2-6; D gene ambiguous. Germline loops: CDR1 LGHNA, CDR2 YNFKEQ. The CDR3 runs 14 residues. With 4 bases removed from V and 1 base from J, the gap between germline ends came to 5 bases. The CDR3 bases are TGTGCCAGCAGCCGGGATTCTGGGGCCAACGTCCTGACTTTC. Protein sequence: CASSRDSGANVLTF.

This chain connects TRBV28 to TRBJ1-5; TRBD1 aligns across 7 bases. Germline CDR1 is MDHEN and CDR2 is SYDVKM. J gave up 1 base and V 2 bases, and 2 bases lay outside the gene matches. There are 15 residues in the CDR3. The CDR3 nucleotides are TGTGCCAGCAGTTTAAGGGACAGAAGCAATCAGCCCCAGCATTTT. Its translation: CASSLRDRSNQPQHF.

This clone was recorded a few times. This chain uses TRBV9 with TRBJ2-7, with 9 bases matching TRBD1. V gave up 4 bases and J gave up 7 bases; unmatched junction bases: 3. CDR3 length: 12 amino acids. The germline gives CDR1 SGDLS, CDR2 YYNGEE. The CDR3 nucleotides are TGTGCCAGCAGCATGGGGACAGGGGAGCAGTACTTC. Residues: CASSMGTGEQYF.

The rearrangement joins TRBV7-2 to TRBJ2-1; 9 bases agree with TRBD1. Germline V lookup: CDR1 SGHTA, CDR2 FQGNSA. Trimming at V came to 1 base and at J to 7 bases, leaving 5 bases not matched to a gene. The CDR3 is 15 amino acids. The CDR3 region has the DNA TGTGCCAGCAGCTTAGGTACAGGGGGCGGAAATGAGCAGTTCTTC. It translates to CASSLGTGGGNEQFF.

This clone was found a few times. The gene calls are TRBV4-3 and TRBJ1-1; D unresolved. The CDR3 totals 14 residues. Trimming shortened V by 0 bases and J by 4 bases, and 9 bases separated the two germline ends. The germline CDR1 and CDR2 sequences are LGHNA and YSLEER. The CDR3 is CASSQDTAFTEAFF. In DNA, the CDR3 is TGCGCCAGCAGCCAAGATACAGCTTTCACTGAAGCTTTCTTT.

The chain joins TRBV27 to TRBJ2-7; TRBD2 aligns across 12 bases. Germline lookup yields CDR1 MNHEY and CDR2 SMNVEV (reference sequence). This CDR3 is built from 17 residues. V lost 4 bases to trimming and J lost 4 bases; unmatched junction nucleotides: 11. The CDR3 sequence: CASSSPRTSGVLYEQYF. The CDR3 coding sequence is TGTGCCAGCAGTTCCCCCCGGACTAGCGGGGTCCTGTACGAGCAGTACTTC.